This record concerns one TCR beta chain sequence. Its antigen remains unidentified. TCRdb redid the calling of the reads with MiXCR, one entry per CDR3 protein. The table includes a few hundred thousand distinct CDR3 sequences, approximately 15% detected once. The data originate from a study of T cell repertoires in cytomegalovirus infection. The study, taken as a whole, reports: HLA-C-restricted CMV clonotypes gave the most frequent clonotype in two of eight donors. Individuals carrying CMV plus the relevant HLA were identified by cumulative frequency of public TCR beta families.

The CDR3 is 15 residues long. V lost 0 bases, J lost 0 bases, and 6 bases lay in between. The germline V gene has CDR1 MNHEY and CDR2 SVGEGT. This receptor was identified in a human donor in good health (CMV status not recorded). Some clones in this sample may be carry-over from other donors' samples. This chain uses TRBV6-2 or TRBV6-3 with TRBJ1-3; D is uncertain. Sequenced material: CD8+ T cells from PBMCs. The CDR3 loop is CASSYSANSGNTIYF. The CDR3 nucleotides are TGTGCCAGCAGTTACTCGGCGAACTCTGGAAACACCATATATTTT.